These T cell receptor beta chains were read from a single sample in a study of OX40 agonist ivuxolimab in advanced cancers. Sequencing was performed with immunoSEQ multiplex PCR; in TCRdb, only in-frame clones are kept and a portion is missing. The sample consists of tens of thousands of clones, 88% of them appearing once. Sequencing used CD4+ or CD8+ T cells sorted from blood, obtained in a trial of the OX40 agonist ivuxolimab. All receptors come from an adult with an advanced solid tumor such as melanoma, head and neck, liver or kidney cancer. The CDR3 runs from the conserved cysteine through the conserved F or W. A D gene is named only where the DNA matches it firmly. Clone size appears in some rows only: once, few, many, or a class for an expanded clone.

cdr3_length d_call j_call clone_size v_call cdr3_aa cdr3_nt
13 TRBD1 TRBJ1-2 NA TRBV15 CATSWQGGYGYTF TGTGCCACCAGCTGGCAGGGGGGTTATGGCTACACCTTC
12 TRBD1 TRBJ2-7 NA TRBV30 CAWTTGGYEQYF TGTGCCTGGACTACAGGGGGCTACGAGCAGTACTTC
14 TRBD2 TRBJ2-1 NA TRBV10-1 CASSEPGGPGEQFF TGCGCCAGCAGTGAACCGGGAGGGCCGGGTGAGCAGTTCTTC
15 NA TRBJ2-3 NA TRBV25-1 CASSESQGWTDTQYF TGTGCCAGCAGTGAATCACAGGGCTGGACAGATACGCAGTATTTT
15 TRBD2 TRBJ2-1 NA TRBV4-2 CASSLRTSGIGEQFF TGTGCCAGCAGCTTACGGACTAGCGGGATCGGTGAGCAGTTCTTC
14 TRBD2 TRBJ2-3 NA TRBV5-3 CASIGTSGTDTQYF TGTGCCAGCATAGGGACTAGCGGTACAGATACGCAGTATTTT
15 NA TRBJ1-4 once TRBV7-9 CASSLGQTTNEKLFF TGTGCCAGCAGCTTAGGGCAGACAACTAATGAAAAACTGTTTTTT
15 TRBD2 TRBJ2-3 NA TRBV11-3 CASSLSGGTIDTQYF TGTGCCAGCAGCCTGAGCGGGGGGACGATTGATACGCAGTATTTT
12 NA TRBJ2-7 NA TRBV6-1 CASSETRDEQYF TGTGCCAGCAGTGAAACGCGGGACGAGCAGTACTTC
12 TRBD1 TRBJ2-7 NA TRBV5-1 CASSWDSYEQYF TGCGCCAGCAGCTGGGACAGCTACGAGCAGTACTTC
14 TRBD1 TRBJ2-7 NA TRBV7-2 CASSSGTGNYEQYF TGTGCCAGCAGCTCGGGGACAGGGAACTACGAGCAGTACTTC
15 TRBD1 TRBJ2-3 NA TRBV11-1 CASKPGQGASDTQYF TGTGCCAGCAAGCCGGGACAGGGGGCGTCCGATACGCAGTATTTT
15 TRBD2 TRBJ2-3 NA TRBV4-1 CASSQVDAAGNTQYF TGCGCCAGCAGCCAAGTGGACGCAGCGGGGAATACGCAGTATTTT
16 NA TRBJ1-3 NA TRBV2 CASSVEGRTSGNTIYF TGTGCCAGCAGTGTAGAAGGACGTACCTCTGGAAACACCATATATTTT
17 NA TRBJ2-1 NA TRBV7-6 CASSPQQGSTSYNEQFF TGTGCCAGCAGCCCGCAACAGGGCTCTACCTCCTACAATGAGCAGTTCTTC
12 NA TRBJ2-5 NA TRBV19 CASSPGGSRQYF TGTGCCAGTAGTCCTGGGGGCTCCAGGCAGTACTTC
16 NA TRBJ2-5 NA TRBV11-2 CASSSKTGTIQETQYF TGTGCCAGCAGCTCTAAGACAGGTACAATACAAGAGACCCAGTACTTC
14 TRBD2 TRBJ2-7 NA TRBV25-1 CASSETSATYEQYF TGTGCCAGCAGTGAGACTAGCGCGACCTACGAGCAGTACTTC
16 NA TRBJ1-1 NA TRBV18 CASPPAATGWETEAFF TGTGCCAGCCCACCAGCTGCGACAGGTTGGGAGACTGAAGCTTTCTTT
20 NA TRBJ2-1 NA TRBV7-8 CASSRFSPLALGGNHNEQFF TGTGCCAGCAGCCGTTTTTCCCCATTAGCGCTCGGCGGGAACCACAATGAGCAGTTCTTC
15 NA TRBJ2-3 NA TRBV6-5 CASSYSARGTDTQYF TGTGCCAGCAGTTACTCGGCAAGGGGCACAGATACGCAGTATTTT
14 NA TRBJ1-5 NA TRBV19 CASSGAVGNQPQHF TGTGCCAGTAGTGGGGCGGTGGGCAATCAGCCCCAGCATTTT
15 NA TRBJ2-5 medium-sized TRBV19 CASSTVPGVGETQYF TGTGCCAGTAGCACTGTACCAGGGGTAGGAGAGACCCAGTACTTC
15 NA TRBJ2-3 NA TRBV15 CATSSPLNPTDTQYF TGTGCCACCAGCAGTCCCCTGAATCCCACAGATACGCAGTATTTT
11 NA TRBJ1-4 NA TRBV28 CASSRNEKLFF TGTGCCAGCAGTCGTAATGAAAAACTGTTTTTT
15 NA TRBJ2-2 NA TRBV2 CASSTGTINTGELFF TGTGCCAGCAGTACCGGGACCATCAACACCGGGGAGCTGTTTTTT
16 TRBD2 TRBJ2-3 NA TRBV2 CASRPGGAGRENTQYF TGTGCCAGCAGGCCCGGTGGGGCAGGGAGGGAGAATACGCAGTATTTT
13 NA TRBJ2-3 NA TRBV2 CASSEAGLDTQYF TGTGCCAGCAGTGAAGCCGGGCTGGATACGCAGTATTTT
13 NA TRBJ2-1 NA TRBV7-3 CASSSLDYNEQFF TGTGCCAGCAGCTCCCTTGATTACAATGAGCAGTTCTTC
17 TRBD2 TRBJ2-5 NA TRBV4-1 CASSQGLWRGIQETQYF TGCGCCAGCAGCCAAGGGCTCTGGCGGGGGATCCAAGAGACCCAGTACTTC
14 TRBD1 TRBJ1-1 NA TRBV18 CASSPTGVGTEAFF TGTGCCAGCTCACCCACAGGGGTTGGGACTGAAGCTTTCTTT
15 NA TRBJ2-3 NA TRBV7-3 CASSLHGAPTDTQYF TGTGCCAGCAGCTTACACGGAGCCCCCACAGATACGCAGTATTTT
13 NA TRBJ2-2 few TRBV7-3 CASSLLEAGELFF TGTGCCAGCAGCTTACTCGAGGCCGGGGAGCTGTTTTTT
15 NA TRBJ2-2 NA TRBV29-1 CSVGAPGGVAGELFF TGCAGCGTTGGTGCTCCCGGGGGTGTTGCCGGGGAGCTGTTTTTT
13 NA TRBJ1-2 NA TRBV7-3 CASSLDGDYGYTF TGTGCCAGCAGCTTAGACGGAGACTATGGCTACACCTTC